This T cell receptor beta chain was captured in a study of shared clonotypes between healthy human individuals. Regarding the study as a whole: Represented diversity (both genetic and exposure-history) was limited by the small number of donors.

TCRdb keeps only in-frame clones here, not all; method: immunoSEQ multiplex PCR. The table records a few hundred thousand clones, just over 65% of them present only once. Concerning this clone itself: The antigen remains unidentified.

The sequencing input was memory CD4+ T cells sorted from blood. The subset denotes: CD45RA-negative fraction. The clonotype originates from a man aged 25 to 45 in good health.

CDR3 bases: TGCGCCAGCAGCCAAGGGACAGGACTGAGCACAGATACGCAGTATTTT. This encodes CASSQGTGLSTDTQYF. This chain links TRBV4-1 with TRBJ2-3; 7 positions agree with TRBD1. V lost 1 base and J lost 0; bases outside the gene matches: 4. The CDR3 consists of 16 residues. From germline, CDR1 is MGHRA and CDR2 YSYEKL.